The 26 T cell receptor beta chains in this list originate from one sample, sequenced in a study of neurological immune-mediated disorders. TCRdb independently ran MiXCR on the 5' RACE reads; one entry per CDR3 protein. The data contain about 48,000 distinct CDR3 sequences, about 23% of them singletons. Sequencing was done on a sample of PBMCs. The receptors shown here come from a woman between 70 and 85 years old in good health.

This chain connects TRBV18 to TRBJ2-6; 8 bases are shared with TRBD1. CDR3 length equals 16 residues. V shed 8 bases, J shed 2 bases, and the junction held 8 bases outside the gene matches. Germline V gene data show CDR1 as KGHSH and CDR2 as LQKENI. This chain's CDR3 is CASRGQGIPGANVLTF. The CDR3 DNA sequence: TGTGCCAGCCGAGGACAGGGTATTCCTGGGGCCAACGTCCTGACTTTC. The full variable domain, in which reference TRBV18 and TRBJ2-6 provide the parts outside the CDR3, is NAGVMQNPRHLVRRRGQEARLRCSPMKGHSHVYWYRQLPEEGLKFMVYLQKENIIDESGMPKERFSAEFPKEGPSILRIQQVVRGDSAAYFCASRGQGIPGANVLTFGAGSRLTVL.

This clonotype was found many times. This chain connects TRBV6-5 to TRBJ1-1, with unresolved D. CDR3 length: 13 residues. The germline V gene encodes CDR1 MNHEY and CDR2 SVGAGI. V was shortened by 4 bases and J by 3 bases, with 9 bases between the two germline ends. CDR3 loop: CASSFTRYTEAFF. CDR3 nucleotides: TGTGCCAGCAGTTTTACGCGGTACACTGAAGCTTTCTTT.

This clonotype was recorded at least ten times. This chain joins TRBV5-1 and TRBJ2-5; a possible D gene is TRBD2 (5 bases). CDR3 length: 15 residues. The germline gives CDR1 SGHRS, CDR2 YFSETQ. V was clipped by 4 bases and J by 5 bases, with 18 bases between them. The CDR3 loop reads CASSESGWRVETQYF. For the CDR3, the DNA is TGCGCCAGCAGCGAATCGGGATGGCGGGTGGAGACCCAGTACTTC. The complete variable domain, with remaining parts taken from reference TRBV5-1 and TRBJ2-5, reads KAGVTQTPRYLIKTRGQQVTLSCSPISGHRSVSWYQQTPGQGLQFLFEYFSETQRNKGNFPGRFSGRQFSNSRSEMNVSTLELGDSALYLCASSESGWRVETQYFGPGTRLLVL.

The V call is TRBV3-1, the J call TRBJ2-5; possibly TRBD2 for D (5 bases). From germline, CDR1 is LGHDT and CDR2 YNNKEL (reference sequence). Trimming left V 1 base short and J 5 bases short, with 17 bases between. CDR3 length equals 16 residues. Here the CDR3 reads CASSQGTSLPGETQYF. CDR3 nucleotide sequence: TGTGCCAGCAGCCAAGGGACTTCCCTCCCGGGTGAGACCCAGTACTTC.

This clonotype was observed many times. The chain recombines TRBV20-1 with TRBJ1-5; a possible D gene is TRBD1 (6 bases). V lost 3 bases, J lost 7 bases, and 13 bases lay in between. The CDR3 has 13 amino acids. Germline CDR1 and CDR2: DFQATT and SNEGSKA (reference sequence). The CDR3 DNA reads TGCAGTGCTAGGGGGGCTCCGGGGCAGCCCCAGCATTTT. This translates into CSARGAPGQPQHF.

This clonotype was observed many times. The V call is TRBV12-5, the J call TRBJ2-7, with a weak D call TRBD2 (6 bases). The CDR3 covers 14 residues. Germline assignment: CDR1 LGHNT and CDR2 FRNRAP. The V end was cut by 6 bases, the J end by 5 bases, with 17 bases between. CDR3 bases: TGTGCTAGTGGCTCGGGGGACCCTTGGGACGAGCAGTACTTC. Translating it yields CASGSGDPWDEQYF.

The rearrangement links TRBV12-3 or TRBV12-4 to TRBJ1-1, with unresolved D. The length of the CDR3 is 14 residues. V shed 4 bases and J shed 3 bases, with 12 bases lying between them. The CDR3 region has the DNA TGTGCCAGCAGTTCCTTGTGTGTATACACTGAAGCTTTCTTT. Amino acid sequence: CASSSLCVYTEAFF.

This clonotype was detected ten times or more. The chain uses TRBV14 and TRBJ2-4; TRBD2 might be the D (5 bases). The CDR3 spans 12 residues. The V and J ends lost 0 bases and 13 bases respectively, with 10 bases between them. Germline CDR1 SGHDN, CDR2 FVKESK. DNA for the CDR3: TGTGCCAGCAGCCAAGACCTAGGGAGCCAGTACTTC. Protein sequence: CASSQDLGSQYF.

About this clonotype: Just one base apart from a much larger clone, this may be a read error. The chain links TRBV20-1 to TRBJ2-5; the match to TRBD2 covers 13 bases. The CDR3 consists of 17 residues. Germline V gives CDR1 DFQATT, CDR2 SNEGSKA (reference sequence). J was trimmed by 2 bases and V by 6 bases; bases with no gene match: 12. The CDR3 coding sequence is TGCAGTGCCATTACCCCTAGACTAGCGGGAGGACAAGAGACCCAGTACTTC. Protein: CSAITPRLAGGQETQYF.

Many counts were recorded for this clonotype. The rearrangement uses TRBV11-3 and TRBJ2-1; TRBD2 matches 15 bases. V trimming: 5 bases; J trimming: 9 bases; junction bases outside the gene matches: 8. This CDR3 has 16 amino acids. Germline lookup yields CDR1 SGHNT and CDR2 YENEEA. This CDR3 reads CASSPRGLAGGGEQFF. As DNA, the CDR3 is TGTGCCAGCAGCCCCCGGGGACTAGCGGGAGGCGGTGAGCAGTTCTTC.

The DNA for the CDR3 is TGTGCCAGCAGCCAAGAGGGTGGGGTAAGGTCACCCCTCCACTTT. This gives the protein CASSQEGGVRSPLHF. The gene calls are TRBV14 and TRBJ1-6; D unclear. Germline V gives CDR1 SGHDN, CDR2 FVKESK. CDR3 length equals 15 residues. Trimming stripped 0 bases from V and 10 bases from J, with 13 bases between. Using reference TRBV14 and TRBJ1-6 for the parts outside the CDR3, the full variable domain is EAGVTQFPSHSVIEKGQTVTLRCDPISGHDNLYWYRRVMGKEIKFLLHFVKESKQDESGMPNNRFLAERTGGTYSTLKVQPAELEDSGVYFCASSQEGGVRSPLHFGNGTRLTVT.

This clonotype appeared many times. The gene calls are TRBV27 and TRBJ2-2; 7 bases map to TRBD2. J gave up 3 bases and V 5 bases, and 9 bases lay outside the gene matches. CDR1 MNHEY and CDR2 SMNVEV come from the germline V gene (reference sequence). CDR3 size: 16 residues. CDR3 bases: TGTGCCAGCAGTGCCCTTACCGCGGGAGACACCGGGGAGCTGTTTTTT. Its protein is CASSALTAGDTGELFF.

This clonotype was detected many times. CDR3 residues: CASSPGESSYEQYF. CDR3 bases: TGTGCCAGCTCACCAGGGGAGAGCTCCTACGAGCAGTACTTC. The chain is built from TRBV18 and TRBJ2-7; maybe TRBD2 (5 bases). The CDR3 has 14 residues. CDR1 is KGHSH and CDR2 is LQKENI in the germline V gene. V gave up 2 bases and J gave up 0 bases, with 8 bases separating them.

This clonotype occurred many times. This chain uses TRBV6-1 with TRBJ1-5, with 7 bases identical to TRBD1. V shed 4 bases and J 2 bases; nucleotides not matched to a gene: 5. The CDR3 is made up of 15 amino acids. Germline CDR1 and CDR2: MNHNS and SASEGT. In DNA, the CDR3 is TGTGCCAGCAGTGGAGGGACAGCGGGCAATCAGCCCCAGCATTTT. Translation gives CASSGGTAGNQPQHF.

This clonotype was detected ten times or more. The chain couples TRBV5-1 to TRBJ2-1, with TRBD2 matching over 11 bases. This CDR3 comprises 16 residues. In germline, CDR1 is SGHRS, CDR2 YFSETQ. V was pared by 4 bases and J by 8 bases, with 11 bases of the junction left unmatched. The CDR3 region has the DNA TGCGCCAGCAGCCGTCAGACTAGCGGGATTTTGTATGAGCAGTTCTTC. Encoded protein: CASSRQTSGILYEQFF. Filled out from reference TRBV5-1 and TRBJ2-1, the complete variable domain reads KAGVTQTPRYLIKTRGQQVTLSCSPISGHRSVSWYQQTPGQGLQFLFEYFSETQRNKGNFPGRFSGRQFSNSRSEMNVSTLELGDSALYLCASSRQTSGILYEQFFGPGTRLTVL.

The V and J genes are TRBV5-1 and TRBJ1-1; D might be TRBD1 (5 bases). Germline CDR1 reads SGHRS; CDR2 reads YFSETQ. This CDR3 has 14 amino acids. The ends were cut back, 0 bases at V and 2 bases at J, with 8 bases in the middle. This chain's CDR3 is CASSLDGGNTEAFF. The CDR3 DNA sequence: TGCGCCAGCAGCTTGGATGGGGGAAACACTGAAGCTTTCTTT.

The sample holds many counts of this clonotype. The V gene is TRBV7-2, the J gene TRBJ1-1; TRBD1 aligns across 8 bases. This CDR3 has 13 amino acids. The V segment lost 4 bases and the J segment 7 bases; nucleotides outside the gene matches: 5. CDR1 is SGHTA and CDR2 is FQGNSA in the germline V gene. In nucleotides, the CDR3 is TGTGCCAGCAGCTCCGACAGGGGAGGTGAAGCTTTCTTT. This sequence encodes CASSSDRGGEAFF. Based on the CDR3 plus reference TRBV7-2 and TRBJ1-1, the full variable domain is GAGVSQSPSNKVTEKGKDVELRCDPISGHTALYWYRQSLGQGLEFLIYFQGNSAPDKSGLPSDRFSAERTGGSVSTLTIQRTQQEDSAVYLCASSSDRGGEAFFGQGTRLTVV.

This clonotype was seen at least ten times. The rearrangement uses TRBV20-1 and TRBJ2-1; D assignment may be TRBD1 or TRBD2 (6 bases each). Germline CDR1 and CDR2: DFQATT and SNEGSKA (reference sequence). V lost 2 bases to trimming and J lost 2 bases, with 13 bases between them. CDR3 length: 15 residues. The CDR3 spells CSARSGGGAYNEQFF. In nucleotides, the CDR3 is TGCAGTGCTAGATCAGGAGGGGGTGCCTACAATGAGCAGTTCTTC.

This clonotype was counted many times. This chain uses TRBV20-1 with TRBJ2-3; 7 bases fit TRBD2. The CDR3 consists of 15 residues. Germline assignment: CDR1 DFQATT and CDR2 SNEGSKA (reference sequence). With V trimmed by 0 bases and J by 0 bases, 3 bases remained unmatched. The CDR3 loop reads CSARDPSGSTDTQYF. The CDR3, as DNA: TGCAGTGCTAGAGATCCTAGCGGAAGCACAGATACGCAGTATTTT.

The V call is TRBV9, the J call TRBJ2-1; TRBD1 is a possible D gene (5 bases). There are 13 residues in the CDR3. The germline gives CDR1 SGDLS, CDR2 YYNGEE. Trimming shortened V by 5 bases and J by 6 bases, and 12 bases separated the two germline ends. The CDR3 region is CASRGGAGNEQFF. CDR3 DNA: TGTGCCAGCAGAGGTGGGGCAGGCAATGAGCAGTTCTTC.

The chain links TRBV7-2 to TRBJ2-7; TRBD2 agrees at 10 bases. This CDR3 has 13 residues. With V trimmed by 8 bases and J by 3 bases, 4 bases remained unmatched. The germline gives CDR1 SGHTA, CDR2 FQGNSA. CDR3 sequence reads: CASFTSGDYEQYF. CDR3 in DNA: TGTGCCAGCTTTACTAGCGGGGACTACGAGCAGTACTTC.

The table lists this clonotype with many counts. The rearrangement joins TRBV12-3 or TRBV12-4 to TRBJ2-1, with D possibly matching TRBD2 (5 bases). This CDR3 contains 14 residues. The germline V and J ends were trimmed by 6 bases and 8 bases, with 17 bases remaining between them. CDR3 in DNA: TGTGCCAGCAGAACCAACCCCCCCGGGGATGAGCAGTTCTTC. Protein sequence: CASRTNPPGDEQFF.

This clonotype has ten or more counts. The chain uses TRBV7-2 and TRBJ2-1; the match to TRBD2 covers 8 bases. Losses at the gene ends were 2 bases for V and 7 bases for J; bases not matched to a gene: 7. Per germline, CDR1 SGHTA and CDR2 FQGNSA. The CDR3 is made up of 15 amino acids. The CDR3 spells CASSLFAGGGNEQFF. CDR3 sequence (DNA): TGTGCCAGCAGCTTATTTGCGGGAGGTGGTAATGAGCAGTTCTTC. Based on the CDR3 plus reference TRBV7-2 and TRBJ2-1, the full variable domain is GAGVSQSPSNKVTEKGKDVELRCDPISGHTALYWYRQSLGQGLEFLIYFQGNSAPDKSGLPSDRFSAERTGGSVSTLTIQRTQQEDSAVYLCASSLFAGGGNEQFFGPGTRLTVL.

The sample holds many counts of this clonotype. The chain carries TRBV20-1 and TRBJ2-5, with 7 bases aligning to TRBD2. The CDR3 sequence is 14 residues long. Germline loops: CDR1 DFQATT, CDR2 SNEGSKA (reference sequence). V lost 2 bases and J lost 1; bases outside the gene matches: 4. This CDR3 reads CSARPLAAQETQYF. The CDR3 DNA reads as TGCAGTGCTAGACCCCTAGCGGCCCAAGAGACCCAGTACTTC.

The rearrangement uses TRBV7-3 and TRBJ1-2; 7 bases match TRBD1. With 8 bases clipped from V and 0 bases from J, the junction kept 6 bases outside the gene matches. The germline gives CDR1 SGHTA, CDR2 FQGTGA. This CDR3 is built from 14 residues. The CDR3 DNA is TGTGCCAGCGGCGAGGGGACAGCTAACTATGGCTACACCTTC. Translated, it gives CASGEGTANYGYTF. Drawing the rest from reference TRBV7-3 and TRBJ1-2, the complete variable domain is GAGVSQTPSNKVTEKGKYVELRCDPISGHTALYWYRQSLGQGPEFLIYFQGTGAADDSGLPNDRFFAVRPEGSVSTLKIQRTERGDSAVYLCASGEGTANYGYTFGSGTRLTVV.

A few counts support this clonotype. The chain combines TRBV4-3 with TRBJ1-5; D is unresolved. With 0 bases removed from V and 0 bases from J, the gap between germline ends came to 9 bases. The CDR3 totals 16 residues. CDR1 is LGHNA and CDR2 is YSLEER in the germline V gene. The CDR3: CASSQEAWASNQPQHF. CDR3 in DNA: TGCGCCAGCAGCCAAGAAGCCTGGGCTAGCAATCAGCCCCAGCATTTT.